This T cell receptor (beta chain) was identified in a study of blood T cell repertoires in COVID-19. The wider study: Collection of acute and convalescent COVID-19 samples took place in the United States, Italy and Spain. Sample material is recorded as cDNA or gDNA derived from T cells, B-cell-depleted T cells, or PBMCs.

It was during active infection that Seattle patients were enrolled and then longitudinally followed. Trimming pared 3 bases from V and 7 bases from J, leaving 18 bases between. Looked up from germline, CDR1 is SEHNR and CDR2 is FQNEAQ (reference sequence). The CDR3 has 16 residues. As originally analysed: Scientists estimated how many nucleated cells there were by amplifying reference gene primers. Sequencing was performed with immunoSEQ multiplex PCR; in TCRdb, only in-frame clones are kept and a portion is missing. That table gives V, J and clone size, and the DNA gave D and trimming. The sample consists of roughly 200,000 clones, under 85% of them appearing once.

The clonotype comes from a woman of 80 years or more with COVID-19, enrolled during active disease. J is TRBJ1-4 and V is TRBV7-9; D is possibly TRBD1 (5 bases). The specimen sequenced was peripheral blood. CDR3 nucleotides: TGTGCCAGCAGCTTGGGTTTGGGGGAGGAAAGTGAAAAACTGTTTTTT. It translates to CASSLGLGEESEKLFF. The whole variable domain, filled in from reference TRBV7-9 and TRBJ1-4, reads DTGVSQNPRHKITKRGQNVTFRCDPISEHNRLYWYRQTLGQGPEFLTYFQNEAQLEKSRLLSDRFSAERPKGSFSTLEIQRTEQGDSAMYLCASSLGLGEESEKLFFGSGTQLSVL.